This T cell receptor beta chain was recorded in a study of blood T cell repertoires in COVID-19. At the level of the study: Samples of COVID-19 (acute and convalescent) were obtained from the United States, Italy and Spain. Sources were T cells, B-cell-depleted T cells, or PBMCs; the material itself was cDNA or gDNA.

The authors' processing: Quantification of nucleated cells was approximated via reference gene primer amplification. Produced via immunoSEQ multiplex PCR; TCRdb's table is partial and in-frame only. The V and J calls and clone size are taken from that table; D and trimming were inferred from the DNA. Of about 330,000 clones listed, 70% to 90% are singletons. The V gene's germline CDR1 is LGHDT and CDR2 YNNKEL (reference sequence). Trimming left V 4 bases short and J 2 bases short, with 13 bases between. The CDR3 sequence is 15 residues long. The chain employs TRBV3-1 (or the pseudogene TRBV3-2) and TRBJ2-3; tentatively, D is TRBD1 (5 bases). The sequenced material came from peripheral blood. This clonotype was sampled from a man between 18 and 29 years old who had recovered from COVID-19. The CDR3 DNA follows: TGTGCCAGCAGCCCGTGGCGACAGCACACAGATACGCAGTATTTT. It yields the protein CASSPWRQHTDTQYF.